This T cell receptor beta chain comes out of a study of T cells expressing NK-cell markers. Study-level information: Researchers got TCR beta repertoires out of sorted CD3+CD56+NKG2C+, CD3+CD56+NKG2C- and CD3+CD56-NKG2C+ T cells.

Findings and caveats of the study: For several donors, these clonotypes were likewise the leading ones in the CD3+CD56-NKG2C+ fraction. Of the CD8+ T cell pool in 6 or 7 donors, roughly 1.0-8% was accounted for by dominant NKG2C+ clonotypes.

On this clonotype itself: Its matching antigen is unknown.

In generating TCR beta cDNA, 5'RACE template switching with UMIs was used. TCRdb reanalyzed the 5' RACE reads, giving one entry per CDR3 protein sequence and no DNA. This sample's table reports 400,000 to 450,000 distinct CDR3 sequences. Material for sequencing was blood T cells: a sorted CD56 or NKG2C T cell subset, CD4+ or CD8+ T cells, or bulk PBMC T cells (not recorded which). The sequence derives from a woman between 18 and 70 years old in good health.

This chain's CDR3 is CASSRPEEGTGELFF. The chain recombines TRBV18 with TRBJ2-2; TCRdb picks TRBD2, but there is no DNA to check that call. The CDR3 runs to 15 residues. In germline, CDR1 is KGHSH, CDR2 LQKENI.